The clone carrying this T cell receptor beta chain was seen a handful of times. Antigen: not known. This sample is part of a study of T cell repertoires and leukemia-associated antigens. Each CDR3 protein gets one entry after TCRdb re-called the 5' RACE reads with MiXCR. The sample contains roughly 12,000 distinct CDR3 sequences, less than 45% of which appear only once. The CDR3 has 13 residues. V was shortened by 5 bases and J by 3 bases, with 12 bases between the two germline ends. Germline CDR1 and CDR2: DFQATT and SNEGSKA (reference sequence). Without fetal bovine serum, CD3+ T cells were rested overnight.

The sequenced sample was CD3+ T cells sorted from blood and cultured. This TCR was recovered from a female donor in good health. The chain combines TRBV20-1 with TRBJ2-3; TRBD1 or TRBD2 may be the D gene (5 bases each). In DNA, the CDR3 is TGCAGTGCTCCTTTGGGACGTACAGATACGCAGTATTTT. Protein sequence: CSAPLGRTDTQYF.